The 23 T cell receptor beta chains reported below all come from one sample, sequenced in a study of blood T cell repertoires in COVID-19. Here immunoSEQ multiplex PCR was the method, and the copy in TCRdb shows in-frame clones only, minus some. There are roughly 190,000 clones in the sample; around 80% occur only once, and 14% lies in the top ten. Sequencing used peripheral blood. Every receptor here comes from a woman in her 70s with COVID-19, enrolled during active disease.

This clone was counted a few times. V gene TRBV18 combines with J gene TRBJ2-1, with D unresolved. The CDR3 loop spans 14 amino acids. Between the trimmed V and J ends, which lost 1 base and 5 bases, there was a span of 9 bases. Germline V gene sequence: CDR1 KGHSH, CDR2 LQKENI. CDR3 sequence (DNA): TGTGCCAGCTCACCACTCCCGGGTAACAATGAGCAGTTCTTC. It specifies CASSPLPGNNEQFF.

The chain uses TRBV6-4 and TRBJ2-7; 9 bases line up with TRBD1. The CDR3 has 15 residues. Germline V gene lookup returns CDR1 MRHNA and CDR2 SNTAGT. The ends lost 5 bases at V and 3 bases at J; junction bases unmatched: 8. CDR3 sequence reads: CASSKPGQGDYEQYV. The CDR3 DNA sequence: TGTGCCAGCAGTAAACCGGGACAGGGAGACTACGAGCAGTACGTC.

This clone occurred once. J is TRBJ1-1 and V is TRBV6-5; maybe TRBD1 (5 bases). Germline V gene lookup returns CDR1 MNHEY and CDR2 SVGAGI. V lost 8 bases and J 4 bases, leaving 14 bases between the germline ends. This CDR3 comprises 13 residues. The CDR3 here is CASHRSGGTEAFF. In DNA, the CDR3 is TGTGCCAGCCACCGGTCCGGGGGCACTGAAGCTTTCTTT.

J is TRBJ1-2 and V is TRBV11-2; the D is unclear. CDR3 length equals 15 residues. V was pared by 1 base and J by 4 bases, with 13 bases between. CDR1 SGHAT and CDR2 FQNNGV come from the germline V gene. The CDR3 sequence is CASSLGAVMLYGYTF. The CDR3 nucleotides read TGTGCCAGCAGCTTAGGGGCAGTAATGCTCTATGGCTACACCTTC.

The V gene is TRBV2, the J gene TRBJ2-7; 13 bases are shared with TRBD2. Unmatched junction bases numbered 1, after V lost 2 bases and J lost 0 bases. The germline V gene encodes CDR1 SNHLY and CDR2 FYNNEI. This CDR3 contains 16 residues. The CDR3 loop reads CASSERTSGSSYEQYF. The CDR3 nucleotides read TGTGCCAGCAGTGAAAGGACTAGCGGGAGCTCCTACGAGCAGTACTTC. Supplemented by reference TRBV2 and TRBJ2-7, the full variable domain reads EPEVTQTPSHQVTQMGQEVILRCVPISNHLYFYWYRQILGQKVEFLVSFYNNEISEKSEIFDDQFSVERPDGSNFTLKIRSTKLEDSAMYFCASSERTSGSSYEQYFGPGTRLTVT.

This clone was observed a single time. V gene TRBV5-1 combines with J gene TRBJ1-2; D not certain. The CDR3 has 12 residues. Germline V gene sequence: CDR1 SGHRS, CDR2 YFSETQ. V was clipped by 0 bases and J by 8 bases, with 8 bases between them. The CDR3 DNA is TGCGCCAGCAGCTTGGCCGGGGAAGGCTACACCTTC. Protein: CASSLAGEGYTF.

CDR3 coding DNA: TGTGCCAGCAGCCAAAGGACAGTCCAATCTGGAAACACCATATATTTT. Its translation is CASSQRTVQSGNTIYF. This chain joins TRBV14 and TRBJ1-3, with D maybe TRBD1 (6 bases). The CDR3 is 16 residues long. Germline assignment: CDR1 SGHDN and CDR2 FVKESK. The germline V and J ends were trimmed by 2 bases and 1 base, with 12 bases remaining between them.

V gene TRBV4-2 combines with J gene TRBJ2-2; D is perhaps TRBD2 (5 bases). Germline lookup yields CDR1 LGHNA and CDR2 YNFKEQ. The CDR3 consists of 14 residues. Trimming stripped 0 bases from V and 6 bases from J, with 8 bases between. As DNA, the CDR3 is TGTGCCAGCAGCCAAGACCCCGGGGCCGGGGAGCTGTTTTTT. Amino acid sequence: CASSQDPGAGELFF.

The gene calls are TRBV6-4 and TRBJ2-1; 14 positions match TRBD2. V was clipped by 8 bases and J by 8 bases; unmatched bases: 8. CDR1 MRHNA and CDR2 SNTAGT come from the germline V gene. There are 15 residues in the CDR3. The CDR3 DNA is TGTGCCAGCGGAACGACTAGCGGGAGGGCCCATGAGCAGTTCTTC. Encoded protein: CASGTTSGRAHEQFF.

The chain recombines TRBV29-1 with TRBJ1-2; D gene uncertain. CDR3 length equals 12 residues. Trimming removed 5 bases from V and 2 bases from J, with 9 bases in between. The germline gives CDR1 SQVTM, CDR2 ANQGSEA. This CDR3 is CSVITGNYGYTF. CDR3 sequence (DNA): TGCAGCGTTATAACGGGGAACTATGGCTACACCTTC.

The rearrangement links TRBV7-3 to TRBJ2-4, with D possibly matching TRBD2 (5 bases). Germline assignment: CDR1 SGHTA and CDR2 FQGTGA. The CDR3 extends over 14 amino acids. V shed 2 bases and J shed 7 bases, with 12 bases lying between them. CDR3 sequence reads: CASSLGPGENIQYF. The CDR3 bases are TGTGCCAGCAGCTTAGGGCCCGGGGAGAACATTCAGTACTTC.

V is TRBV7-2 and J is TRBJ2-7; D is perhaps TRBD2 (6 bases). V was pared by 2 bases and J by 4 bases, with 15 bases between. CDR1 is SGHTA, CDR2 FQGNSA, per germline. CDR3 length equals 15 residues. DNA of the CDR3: TGTGCCAGCAGCTTAAACGGGGGAAACGTATACGAGCAGTACGTC. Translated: CASSLNGGNVYEQYV.

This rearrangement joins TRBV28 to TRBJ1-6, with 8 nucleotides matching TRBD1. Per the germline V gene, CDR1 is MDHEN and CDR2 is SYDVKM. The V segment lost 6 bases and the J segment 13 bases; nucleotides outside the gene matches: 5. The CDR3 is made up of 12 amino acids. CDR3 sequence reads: CASRDRDRPLHF. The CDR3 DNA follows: TGTGCCAGCAGGGACAGGGATCGGCCCCTCCACTTT.

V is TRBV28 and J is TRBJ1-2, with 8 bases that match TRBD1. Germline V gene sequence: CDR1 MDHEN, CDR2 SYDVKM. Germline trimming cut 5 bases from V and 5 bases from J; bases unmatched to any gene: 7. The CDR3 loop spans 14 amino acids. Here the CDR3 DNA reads TGTGCCAGCAGTCTAGTGGGACAGGCGTATGGCTACACCTTC. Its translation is CASSLVGQAYGYTF.

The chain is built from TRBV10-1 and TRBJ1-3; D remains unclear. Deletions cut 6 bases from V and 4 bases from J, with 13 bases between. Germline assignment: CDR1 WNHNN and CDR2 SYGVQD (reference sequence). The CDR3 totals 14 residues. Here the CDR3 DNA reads TGCGCCAGCAGCCCGGGAGCGGGGGGAAACACCATATATTTT. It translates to CASSPGAGGNTIYF.

Here the CDR3 reads CASSSTGDTGELFF. CDR3 nucleotide sequence: TGTGCCAGCAGCTCGACAGGGGACACCGGGGAGCTGTTTTTT. This chain joins TRBV5-6 and TRBJ2-2; 8 bases match TRBD1. V was pared by 3 bases and J by 3 bases, with 1 base of the junction left unmatched. The CDR3 is 14 amino acids. The germline V gene has CDR1 SGHDT and CDR2 YYEEEE.

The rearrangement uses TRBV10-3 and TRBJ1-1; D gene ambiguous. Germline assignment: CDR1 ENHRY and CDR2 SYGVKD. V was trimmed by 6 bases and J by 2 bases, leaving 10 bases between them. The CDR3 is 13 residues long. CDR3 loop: CAISPGYNTEAFF. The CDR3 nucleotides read TGTGCCATCAGCCCAGGTTATAACACTGAAGCTTTCTTT.

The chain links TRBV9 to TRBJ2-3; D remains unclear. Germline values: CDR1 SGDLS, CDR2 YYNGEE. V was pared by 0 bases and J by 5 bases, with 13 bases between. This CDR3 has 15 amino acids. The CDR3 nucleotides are TGTGCCAGCAGCGTAGCCTTAGATTTCGGAGATACGCAGTATTTT. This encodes CASSVALDFGDTQYF.

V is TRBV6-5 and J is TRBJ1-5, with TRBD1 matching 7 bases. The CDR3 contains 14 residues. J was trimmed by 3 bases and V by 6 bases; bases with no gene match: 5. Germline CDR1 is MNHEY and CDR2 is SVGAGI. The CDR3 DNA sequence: TGTGCCAGCAGACCGGGACAGATCAATCAGCCCCAGCATTTT. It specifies CASRPGQINQPQHF.

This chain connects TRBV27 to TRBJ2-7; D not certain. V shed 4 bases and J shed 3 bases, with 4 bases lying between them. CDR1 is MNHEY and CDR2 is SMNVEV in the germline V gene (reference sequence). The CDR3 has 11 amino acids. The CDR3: CASSSRYEQYF. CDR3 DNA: TGTGCCAGCAGTTCTCGCTACGAGCAGTACTTC.

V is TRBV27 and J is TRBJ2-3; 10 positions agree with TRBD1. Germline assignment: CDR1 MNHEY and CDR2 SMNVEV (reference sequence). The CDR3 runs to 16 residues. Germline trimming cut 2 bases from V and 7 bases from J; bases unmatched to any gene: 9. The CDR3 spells CASSLKGQGLLNTQYF. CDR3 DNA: TGTGCCAGCAGTTTAAAGGGACAGGGGCTTTTAAATACGCAGTATTTT.

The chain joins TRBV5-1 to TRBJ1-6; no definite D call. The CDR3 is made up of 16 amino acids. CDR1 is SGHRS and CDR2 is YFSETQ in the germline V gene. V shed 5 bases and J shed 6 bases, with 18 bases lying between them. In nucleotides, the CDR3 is TGCGCCAGCAGACCCCAGGTTGCCTCAAGTAATTCACCCCTCCACTTT. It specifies CASRPQVASSNSPLHF.

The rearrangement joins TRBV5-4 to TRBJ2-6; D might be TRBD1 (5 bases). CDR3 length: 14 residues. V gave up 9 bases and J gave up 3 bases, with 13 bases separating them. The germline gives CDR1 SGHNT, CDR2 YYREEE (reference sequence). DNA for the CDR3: TGTGCCAACTCAGGGAAAAATGGGGCCAACGTCCTGACTTTC. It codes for CANSGKNGANVLTF.